The present T cell receptor beta chain was sequenced within a study of T cells in Graves' hyperthyroidism and ophthalmopathy. Looking at the study overall: At initial diagnosis, before any treatment had begun, peripheral blood was obtained.

CDR3 length equals 13 residues. Germline lookup yields CDR1 SGDLS and CDR2 YYNGEE. With 5 bases clipped from V and 2 bases from J, the junction kept 3 bases outside the gene matches. Amplified TCR beta CDR3 regions derived from RNA transcripts. Initially, a first-round RT-PCR of the TCR CDR3 employed the HTBI primer set. Using its own MiXCR run on the multiplex PCR reads, TCRdb lists one record per CDR3 protein. This table holds under 450,000 distinct CDR3 sequences, around a sixth found once. Calling Graves' hyperthyroidism stable meant ophthalmopathy did not progress within 18 months. Patients were excluded because of uncontrolled infection, other autoimmune disease, pregnancy or lactation.

The rearrangement uses TRBV9 and TRBJ1-2, with 7 bases matching TRBD1. Source material: blood. The receptor's source is a woman younger than 35 with Graves' hyperthyroidism. CDR3 coding DNA: TGTGCCAGCAGTACAGGGGAGAACTATGGCTACACCTTC. Amino acids: CASSTGENYGYTF.